The 21 T cell receptor beta chains below were found in one sample sequenced in a study of T cell responses to AZD1222 COVID-19 vaccine. Profiled with immunoSEQ multiplex PCR; TCRdb holds only in-frame clones, not every one. The table records 100,000 to 150,000 clones, roughly nine tenths of them present only once. Sequencing was performed on peripheral blood, taken on day 0 of AZD1222 vaccination. The receptors derive from an adult in good health.

J is TRBJ1-2 and V is TRBV27; TRBD1 matches 9 bases. After removal of 4 bases from V and 7 bases from J, the junction contained 10 bases not matched to a gene. Germline CDR1 is MNHEY and CDR2 is SMNVEV (reference sequence). The CDR3 is made up of 15 amino acids. CDR3 in amino acids: CASSSGQGRVFGYTF. For the CDR3, the DNA is TGTGCCAGCAGTTCTGGACAGGGGCGTGTGTTTGGCTACACCTTC.

V and J are TRBV27 and TRBJ1-1; no clear D gene. V was cut by 5 bases and J by 7 bases, with 11 bases left in between. Germline CDR1 and CDR2: MNHEY and SMNVEV (reference sequence). This CDR3 region has 12 residues. DNA of the CDR3: TGTGCCAGCAGTCCCCTCAACCGTGAAGCTTTCTTT. This codes for CASSPLNREAFF.

Only one count was recorded for this clone. Germline is not matched at one junction end, which may reflect a read error. The genes are TRBV15 and TRBJ1-4, with D maybe TRBD1 (6 bases). This CDR3 comprises 14 residues. CDR1 and CDR2 (germline): LNHNV, YYDKDF (reference sequence). CDR3 sequence (DNA): TGTGCCACCAGCGGAGAGGGGGAGGAGGAAAAACTGTTTTTT. Amino acids: CATSGEGEEEKLFF.

This clone was observed once. V gene TRBV6-5 combines with J gene TRBJ1-5; the D is unclear. The CDR3 spans 12 residues. The germline gives CDR1 MNHEY, CDR2 SVGAGI. The germline V and J ends were trimmed by 5 bases and 4 bases, with 6 bases remaining between them. The CDR3 loop reads CASSTDNQPQHF. The CDR3 DNA follows: TGTGCCAGCAGTACGGATAATCAGCCCCAGCATTTT.

The rearrangement uses TRBV27 and TRBJ1-3; D uncertain. Germline assignment: CDR1 MNHEY and CDR2 SMNVEV (reference sequence). V dropped 2 bases and J dropped 0 bases, with 8 bases sitting between them. The CDR3 extends over 15 amino acids. The CDR3 loop reads CASSLGFHSGNTIYF. CDR3 DNA: TGTGCCAGCAGTTTAGGCTTCCACTCTGGAAACACCATATATTTT.

The V and J genes are TRBV7-9 and TRBJ1-4; D remains ambiguous. V lost 5 bases to trimming and J lost 7 bases, with 29 bases between them. CDR3 length equals 19 residues. Per the germline V gene, CDR1 is SEHNR and CDR2 is FQNEAQ (reference sequence). The CDR3 DNA follows: TGTGCCAGCAGCCAGGCCCGGGCCCCGAACCTAGTAAAGGGTGAAAAACTGTTTTTT. Protein: CASSQARAPNLVKGEKLFF.

The V and J genes are TRBV6-5 and TRBJ1-4; D gene uncertain. Germline loops: CDR1 MNHEY, CDR2 SVGAGI. The CDR3 runs to 16 residues. The V end lost 6 bases, the J end lost 0 bases, and 14 bases lay between the germline ends. The DNA of the CDR3 is TGTGCCAGCAGCTACCGACTACAGACAACTAATGAAAAACTGTTTTTT. It encodes CASSYRLQTTNEKLFF.

J is TRBJ2-2 and V is TRBV4-3, with TRBD2 as a possible D gene (5 bases). CDR1 and CDR2 (germline): LGHNA, YSLEER. Trimming shortened V by 0 bases and J by 1 base, and 15 bases separated the two germline ends. CDR3 length equals 18 residues. The CDR3 here is CASSQESPGAENTGELFF. CDR3 DNA: TGCGCCAGCAGCCAAGAGTCCCCTGGAGCGGAGAACACCGGGGAGCTGTTTTTT.

The CDR3 DNA reads TGTGCCATCAAAGGCGTCACTGAAGCTTTCTTT. Translating it yields CAIKGVTEAFF. The chain joins TRBV10-3 to TRBJ1-1, with D unresolved. V was cut by 7 bases and J by 4 bases, with 7 bases left in between. Germline loops: CDR1 ENHRY, CDR2 SYGVKD. The CDR3 consists of 11 residues.

The chain links TRBV5-6 to TRBJ1-2; 10 nucleotides line up with TRBD1. There are 16 residues in the CDR3. After removal of 4 bases from V and 5 bases from J, the junction contained 11 bases not matched to a gene. Looked up from germline, CDR1 is SGHDT and CDR2 is YYEEEE. CDR3 nucleotide sequence: TGTGCCAGCAGCGAGAACACAGGACAGGGGGGTTATGGCTACACCTTC. Translation: CASSENTGQGGYGYTF.

This chain links TRBV7-9 with TRBJ2-3; possibly TRBD2 for D (6 bases). The germline gives CDR1 SEHNR, CDR2 FQNEAQ (reference sequence). Trimming took off 5 bases at V and 2 bases at J, with 20 bases between the two ends. This CDR3 has 17 residues. The DNA for the CDR3 is TGTGCCAGCAGCCTCAATTTAGCGGCACTCATCACAGATACGCAGTATTTT. The encoded protein is CASSLNLAALITDTQYF.

The chain couples TRBV6-6 to TRBJ2-6, with 10 bases identical to TRBD1. CDR1 is MNHNY and CDR2 is SVGAGI in the germline V gene (reference sequence). The length of the CDR3 is 17 residues. J was trimmed by 0 bases and V by 5 bases; bases with no gene match: 4. CDR3 in amino acids: CASSLTGGFSGANVLTF. As DNA, the CDR3 is TGTGCCAGCAGTCTGACAGGGGGCTTCTCTGGGGCCAACGTCCTGACTTTC.

The chain combines TRBV30 with TRBJ1-5; D gene uncertain. CDR1 and CDR2 (germline): GTSNPN, SVGIG (reference sequence). The CDR3 runs 14 residues. Trimming removed 2 bases at V and 1 base at J, with 9 bases between. CDR3 coding DNA: TGTGCCTGGAGTCCCGGTTTGAGCAATCAGCCCCAGCATTTT. It encodes CAWSPGLSNQPQHF.

This clone was observed a few times. This chain uses TRBV19 with TRBJ2-7; possibly TRBD1 or TRBD2 for D (5 bases each). Deletions cut 4 bases from V and 2 bases from J, with 12 bases between. The CDR3 length is 14 residues. Germline V gene sequence: CDR1 LNHDA, CDR2 SQIVND (reference sequence). CDR3 in amino acids: CASSKGRNTYEQYF. The DNA of the CDR3 is TGTGCCAGTAGTAAGGGACGTAATACCTACGAGCAGTACTTC. Full variable domain (outside the CDR3, taken from reference TRBV19 and TRBJ2-7): DGGITQSPKYLFRKEGQNVTLSCEQNLNHDAMYWYRQDPGQGLRLIYYSQIVNDFQKGDIAEGYSVSREKKESFPLTVTSAQKNPTAFYLCASSKGRNTYEQYFGPGTRLTVT.

J is TRBJ1-2 and V is TRBV4-2, with D possibly being TRBD1 (6 bases). There are 16 residues in the CDR3. Between the trimmed V and J ends, which lost 1 base and 10 bases, there was a span of 22 bases. Germline values: CDR1 LGHNA, CDR2 YNFKEQ. For the CDR3, the DNA is TGTGCCAGCAGCCAAGCCCACTCAGACAGGTTTCAGGTCTACACCTTC. Amino acids: CASSQAHSDRFQVYTF.

This clone was recorded once. This chain uses TRBV19 with TRBJ1-1; possibly TRBD1 for D (5 bases). The V and J ends lost 5 bases and 2 bases respectively, with 15 bases between them. Looked up from germline, CDR1 is LNHDA and CDR2 is SQIVND (reference sequence). The CDR3 consists of 15 residues. The CDR3, as DNA: TGTGCCAGTAGTCCTCCAGGGAGGGTAAACACTGAAGCTTTCTTT. The encoded protein is CASSPPGRVNTEAFF.

V and J are TRBV11-2 and TRBJ1-3, with 9 bases aligning to TRBD1. Germline CDR1 is SGHAT and CDR2 is FQNNGV. This CDR3 has 18 residues. With 2 bases clipped from V and 1 base from J, the junction kept 9 bases outside the gene matches. The CDR3: CASSLSPGQGRSGNTIYF. In DNA form, the CDR3 reads TGTGCCAGCAGCTTATCCCCAGGACAGGGGAGATCTGGAAACACCATATATTTT.

The chain is built from TRBV7-2 and TRBJ1-1, with D unresolved. V was pared by 3 bases and J by 1 base, with 9 bases between. The germline V gene encodes CDR1 SGHTA and CDR2 FQGNSA. The CDR3 has 14 amino acids. CDR3 DNA: TGTGCCAGCAGCTTCGGGCAGCAGAACACTGAAGCTTTCTTT. This codes for CASSFGQQNTEAFF.

The rearrangement links TRBV10-3 to TRBJ1-3; TRBD1 matches at 10 bases. Germline values: CDR1 ENHRY, CDR2 SYGVKD. This CDR3 has 14 residues. Trimming at V came to 3 bases and at J to 7 bases, leaving 3 bases not matched to a gene. CDR3 nucleotides: TGTGCCATCAGTGATTGGACAGGGGGGAACACCATATATTTT. As protein: CAISDWTGGNTIYF.

Note on this clone: Other DNA variants within this sample encode the same CDR3. The gene calls are TRBV5-1 and TRBJ2-7, with 9 bases aligning to TRBD1. V was pared by 0 bases and J by 1 base, with 2 bases of the junction left unmatched. This CDR3 contains 15 residues. Germline V lookup: CDR1 SGHRS, CDR2 YFSETQ. CDR3 amino acids: CASSLGGTGSYEQYF. The CDR3 DNA sequence: TGCGCCAGCAGCTTGGGCGGGACAGGGTCCTACGAGCAGTACTTC.

This clone was seen a single time. V usage is TRBV7-2 and J usage is TRBJ1-5; D uncertain. CDR1 is SGHTA, CDR2 FQGNSA, per germline. V shed 1 base and J shed 5 bases, with 6 bases lying between them. CDR3 length equals 13 residues. For the CDR3, the DNA is TGTGCCAGCAGCTTAGGCACTTATCAGCCCCAGCATTTT. Its protein product is CASSLGTYQPQHF. Variable domain in full (rest from reference TRBV7-2 and TRBJ1-5): GAGVSQSPSNKVTEKGKDVELRCDPISGHTALYWYRQSLGQGLEFLIYFQGNSAPDKSGLPSDRFSAERTGGSVSTLTIQRTQQEDSAVYLCASSLGTYQPQHFGDGTRLSIL.